The 21 T cell receptor beta chains presented below share a single source sample, sequenced in a study of blood T cell repertoires in COVID-19. The protocol was immunoSEQ multiplex PCR, while the TCRdb copy is restricted to in-frame clones and leaves out a portion. The sample has 130,000 to 150,000 clones, roughly four fifths seen once; the top ten hold 7% to 9%. The source material was peripheral blood. The receptor set was obtained from a human donor with acute or convalescent COVID-19. The donor label of this sample is uncertain.

This clone was found a few times. This rearrangement joins TRBV5-8 to TRBJ1-5; possible D gene TRBD1, 5 bases. Trimming took 6 bases from V and 7 from J, leaving 20 bases between them. The germline gives CDR1 SGHTS, CDR2 YDEGEE. The CDR3 extends over 15 amino acids. In DNA, the CDR3 is TGTGCCAGCACCTCCGCGGGGACGGTGGGACAGCCCCAGCATTTT. Translation gives CASTSAGTVGQPQHF. Using reference TRBV5-8 and TRBJ1-5 for the parts outside the CDR3, the full variable domain is EAGVTQSPTHLIKTRGQQATLRCSPISGHTSVYWYQQALGLGLQFLLWYDEGEERNRGNFPPRFSGRQFPNYSSELNVNALELEDSALYLCASTSAGTVGQPQHFGDGTRLSIL.

The rearrangement uses TRBV9 and TRBJ2-1; perhaps TRBD1 as D (6 bases). Germline V gives CDR1 SGDLS, CDR2 YYNGEE. This CDR3 has 18 amino acids. Trimming took 3 bases from V and 0 from J, leaving 19 bases between them. In DNA, the CDR3 is TGTGCCAGCAGCGCTCCTCAGGGGACAACACTCTCCTACAATGAGCAGTTCTTC. Translating gives CASSAPQGTTLSYNEQFF. Together with reference TRBV9 and TRBJ2-1, the CDR3 gives the full variable domain: DSGVTQTPKHLITATGQRVTLRCSPRSGDLSVYWYQQSLDQGLQFLIQYYNGEERAKGNILERFSAQQFPDLHSELNLSSLELGDSALYFCASSAPQGTTLSYNEQFFGPGTRLTVL.

The genes are TRBV20-1 and TRBJ2-4; TRBD1 might be the D (6 bases). The V and J ends lost 3 bases and 11 bases respectively, with 17 bases between them. This CDR3 is 13 amino acids long. Germline lookup yields CDR1 DFQATT and CDR2 SNEGSKA (reference sequence). Here the CDR3 reads CSASGDNNRVQYF. The CDR3 region has the DNA TGCAGTGCTAGTGGGGACAATAATCGGGTTCAGTACTTC.

This chain joins TRBV11-1 and TRBJ2-3; D remains ambiguous. The V end was cut by 2 bases, the J end by 1 base, with 13 bases between. This CDR3 comprises 16 residues. Germline V gene sequence: CDR1 SGHAT, CDR2 FQDESV (reference sequence). The CDR3 nucleotides are TGTGCCAGCAGCTTACTAGTTATTCTTGGCACAGATACGCAGTATTTT. Its translation is CASSLLVILGTDTQYF.

The chain combines TRBV12-3 or TRBV12-4 with TRBJ1-1, with D perhaps matching TRBD1 (5 bases). Trimming shortened V by 6 bases and J by 5 bases, and 13 bases separated the two germline ends. The CDR3 consists of 13 residues. The CDR3 is CASSIRGRTEAFF. Here the CDR3 DNA reads TGTGCCAGCAGCATAAGGGGAAGGACTGAAGCTTTCTTT.

The chain has TRBV29-1 and TRBJ1-2; unclear D gene. In germline, CDR1 is SQVTM, CDR2 ANQGSEA. This CDR3 comprises 11 residues. Trimming stripped 6 bases from V and 7 bases from J, with 12 bases between. The DNA for the CDR3 is TGCAGCGTCCCCGAGTACGGTGGCTACACCTTC. Amino acids: CSVPEYGGYTF.

The table lists this clone with a count of one. This sequence joins TRBV6-5 and TRBJ1-2, with TRBD1 matching over 9 bases. Germline loops: CDR1 MNHEY, CDR2 SVGAGI. This CDR3 comprises 15 residues. J lost 4 bases, V lost 5 bases, and 8 bases had no gene match. As DNA, the CDR3 is TGTGCCAGCAGTCCCGGGACAGGGTTTGGCTATGGCTACACCTTC. This gives the protein CASSPGTGFGYGYTF.

As to this clone: A junction boundary mismatches the germline segment, possibly from a read error. V usage is TRBV19 and J usage is TRBJ2-2, with D perhaps matching TRBD2 (7 bases). There are 14 residues in the CDR3. The germline V gene encodes CDR1 LNHDA and CDR2 SQIVND (reference sequence). This CDR3 is CPSSMGGAPGELFF. CDR3 nucleotides: TGTCCCAGTAGTATGGGGGGGGCGCCCGGGGAGCTGTTTTTT.

The gene calls are TRBV11-2 and TRBJ1-1; D unresolved. Germline loops: CDR1 SGHAT, CDR2 FQNNGV. Trimming shortened V by 5 bases and J by 1 base, and 11 bases separated the two germline ends. CDR3 size: 14 residues. CDR3 bases: TGTGCCAGCAGCCCCCATCCGGGGAACACTGAAGCTTTCTTT. It specifies CASSPHPGNTEAFF. The entire variable domain, with the rest obtained from reference TRBV11-2 and TRBJ1-1, is as follows: EAGVAQSPRYKIIEKRQSVAFWCNPISGHATLYWYQQILGQGPKLLIQFQNNGVVDDSQLPKDRFSAERLKGVDSTLKIQPAKLEDSAVYLCASSPHPGNTEAFFGQGTRLTVV.

The chain combines TRBV5-1 with TRBJ2-5, with D possibly being TRBD2 (5 bases). V was trimmed by 3 bases and J by 5 bases, leaving 14 bases between them. Per germline, CDR1 SGHRS and CDR2 YFSETQ. The CDR3 length is 14 residues. The chain's CDR3 is CASSSQRGTETQYF. As DNA, the CDR3 is TGCGCCAGCAGCTCCCAACGGGGTACCGAGACCCAGTACTTC. Combining the CDR3 with reference TRBV5-1 and TRBJ2-5 gives the whole variable domain KAGVTQTPRYLIKTRGQQVTLSCSPISGHRSVSWYQQTPGQGLQFLFEYFSETQRNKGNFPGRFSGRQFSNSRSEMNVSTLELGDSALYLCASSSQRGTETQYFGPGTRLLVL.

This sequence joins TRBV19 and TRBJ1-2, with D hard to call. Germline assignment: CDR1 LNHDA and CDR2 SQIVND (reference sequence). This CDR3 has 13 residues. The V gene lost 1 base and the J gene lost 8 bases, with 11 bases spanning the gap. This CDR3 is CASSIVGGDGYTF. The CDR3 DNA reads as TGTGCCAGTAGTATAGTCGGAGGAGACGGCTACACCTTC.

The chain links TRBV6-4 to TRBJ1-2; 7 bases line up with TRBD1. Germline V lookup: CDR1 MRHNA, CDR2 SNTAGT. There are 12 residues in the CDR3. V lost 2 bases and J lost 8; bases outside the gene matches: 2. The CDR3 bases are TGTGCCAGCAGTGACAGGGGGCGAGGCTACACCTTC. This gives the protein CASSDRGRGYTF.

The chain joins TRBV15 to TRBJ1-4, with unresolved D. V dropped 0 bases and J dropped 3 bases, with 11 bases sitting between them. Germline CDR1 reads LNHNV; CDR2 reads YYDKDF (reference sequence). The CDR3 runs to 16 residues. In nucleotides, the CDR3 is TGTGCCACCAGCAGAGATCTTGGGCAGTCTAATGAAAAACTGTTTTTT. It codes for CATSRDLGQSNEKLFF. Complete variable domain (other parts from reference TRBV15 and TRBJ1-4): DAMVIQNPRYQVTQFGKPVTLSCSQTLNHNVMYWYQQKSSQAPKLLFHYYDKDFNNEADTPDNFQSRRPNTSFCFLDIRSPGLGDTAMYLCATSRDLGQSNEKLFFGSGTQLSVL.

This clone was counted a single time. The chain carries TRBV6-5 and TRBJ2-3; 9 bases line up with TRBD1. V was clipped by 4 bases and J by 4 bases; unmatched bases: 6. Germline V CDR1 and CDR2: MNHEY, SVGAGI. This CDR3 has 15 amino acids. The CDR3 DNA is TGTGCCAGCAGTTCTACAGGGGGCCAGGCAGATACGCAGTATTTT. It yields the protein CASSSTGGQADTQYF.

The chain combines TRBV6-5 with TRBJ1-6; 9 nucleotides align to TRBD1. There are 13 residues in the CDR3. The junction had 4 bases not matched to a gene; V was cut back by 6 bases and J by 10 bases. Germline loops: CDR1 MNHEY, CDR2 SVGAGI. The CDR3 here is CASSDRGTSPLHF. For the CDR3, the DNA is TGTGCCAGCAGCGACAGGGGGACCTCACCCCTCCACTTT.

This clone was counted once. The chain carries TRBV18 and TRBJ1-2, with no clear D. The CDR3 is 15 amino acids. Germline V gene data show CDR1 as KGHSH and CDR2 as LQKENI. With 0 bases removed from V and 0 bases from J, the gap between germline ends came to 8 bases. The CDR3 region has the DNA TGTGCCAGCTCACCACCGGCAGGAACTAACTATGGCTACACCTTC. As protein: CASSPPAGTNYGYTF. Full variable domain (remainder filled in from reference TRBV18 and TRBJ1-2): NAGVMQNPRHLVRRRGQEARLRCSPMKGHSHVYWYRQLPEEGLKFMVYLQKENIIDESGMPKERFSAEFPKEGPSILRIQQVVRGDSAAYFCASSPPAGTNYGYTFGSGTRLTVV.

The rearrangement joins TRBV27 to TRBJ2-6; 8 positions agree with TRBD1. V lost 4 bases to trimming and J lost 2 bases; unmatched junction nucleotides: 10. CDR1 and CDR2 (germline): MNHEY, SMNVEV (reference sequence). The CDR3 runs 18 residues. CDR3 in DNA: TGTGCCAGCAGTTCGCTGACAGGGGTTGGTGCTGGGGCCAACGTCCTGACTTTC. As protein: CASSSLTGVGAGANVLTF.

The chain recombines TRBV6-5 with TRBJ1-1, with D maybe TRBD1 (6 bases). In germline, CDR1 is MNHEY, CDR2 SVGAGI. Deletions cut 6 bases from V and 4 bases from J, with 12 bases between. The CDR3 is 13 residues long. The CDR3 loop is CASRNRVGTEAFF. As DNA, the CDR3 is TGTGCCAGCAGAAACAGGGTAGGCACTGAAGCTTTCTTT.

This rearrangement joins TRBV2 to TRBJ1-2, with 9 bases that match TRBD1. This CDR3 contains 16 residues. Trimming took 4 bases from V and 1 from J; bases not matched to a gene: 7. CDR1 is SNHLY, CDR2 FYNNEI, per germline. Written as DNA, the CDR3 is TGTGCCAGCAGTGCGGGACAGGGCCGATTTAACTATGGCTACACCTTC. It codes for CASSAGQGRFNYGYTF. Drawing the rest from reference TRBV2 and TRBJ1-2, the complete variable domain is EPEVTQTPSHQVTQMGQEVILRCVPISNHLYFYWYRQILGQKVEFLVSFYNNEISEKSEIFDDQFSVERPDGSNFTLKIRSTKLEDSAMYFCASSAGQGRFNYGYTFGSGTRLTVV.

The J gene is TRBJ2-3, the V gene TRBV6-6; tentative D call: TRBD2 (6 bases). Trimming cost V 6 bases and J 0 bases, with 16 bases left between them. The CDR3 extends over 16 amino acids. CDR1 and CDR2 from the germline V gene are MNHNY and SVGAGI (reference sequence). The CDR3 nucleotides read TGTGCCAGCAGCCGGCGGGACTTACCCAGCACAGATACGCAGTATTTT. It encodes CASSRRDLPSTDTQYF.

This clone has more than one count but fewer than ten. The chain joins TRBV30 to TRBJ1-1; D not certain. Trimming stripped 4 bases from V and 1 base from J, with 16 bases between. This CDR3 comprises 15 residues. The germline V gene encodes CDR1 GTSNPN and CDR2 SVGIG (reference sequence). The CDR3 protein is CAWIAVGGSNTEAFF. For the CDR3, the DNA is TGTGCCTGGATCGCGGTGGGAGGGTCGAACACTGAAGCTTTCTTT.